The 13 T cell receptor delta chains below were found in one sample sequenced in a study of γδ T cells in repeated Plasmodium falciparum infection. Vgamma9/Vdelta2+ and Vdelta2-negative gammadelta T cells were flow-sorted from PBMC for bulk sequencing. TCRdb reanalyzed the multiplex PCR reads using CATT. The sample contains 75,000 to 95,000 delta-chain clones, roughly 0.9% of which appear only once. The specimen sequenced was gamma-delta T cells from blood. The receptor set was obtained from a pool of human donors (malaria-infected and uninfected, not separated).

This clone was picked up a small number of times. A read error likely explains why the TCRdb protein, taken from a much larger clone, differs from this DNA's translation at residue 18; the protein shown is translated from the DNA. The chain links TRDV1 to TRDJ1, with D tentatively TRDD3 (5 bases). The CDR3 consists of 19 residues. CDR1 TSWWSYY and CDR2 QGS come from the germline V gene. CDR3 residues: CALALPPLYGTERIDKLTF. CDR3 coding DNA: TGTGCTCTTGCCCTCCCACCCTTATACGGGACTGAGCGTATCGATAAACTCACCTTT.

Points on this clone: The translation of this DNA and the TCRdb protein of a much larger clone differ at residue 11, probably owing to a read error; the protein shown here is translated from the DNA. The chain employs TRDV1 and TRDJ1, with D perhaps matching TRDD3 (6 bases). V shed 3 bases and J shed 3 bases, with 17 bases lying between them. The CDR3 extends over 16 amino acids. Per germline, CDR1 TSWWSYY and CDR2 QGS. The CDR3: CALGDRWGDPADKLIF. CDR3 nucleotides: TGTGCTCTTGGGGACCGATGGGGGGACCCGGCCGATAAACTCATCTTT.

In its sample, this clone was seen a few times. The likely explanation is a read error, given a far larger clone one base away. Other DNA sequences within the sample encode an identical CDR3. The CDR3 sequence: CALGDFPSVRGILGDTPDKLIF. CDR3 DNA sequence: TGTGCGCTTGGAGATTTCCCTTCTGTGAGGGGGATACTGGGGGATACACCCGATAAACTCATCTTT. The genes are TRDV1 and TRDJ1, with 12 bases fitting TRDD3. In the absence of a J gene in TCRdb, the DNA was matched to germline to assign it here. The CDR3 is made up of 22 amino acids. Germline loops: CDR1 TSWWSYY, CDR2 QGS.

This clone was seen a handful of times. TCRdb's entry gives the protein of a much larger clone, which mismatches this DNA's translation at residue 17, likely from a read error; the protein reported here is translated from the DNA. The V gene call is TRDV2, and the J gene call is absent; TRDD3, the table's D call, was not compared with the DNA. CDR1 GEAIGNYY and CDR2 EKD come from the germline V gene. The CDR3 runs to 19 residues. DNA for the CDR3: TGTGCCTGTGACACCGGGATCTGGGGGATACGCGGGTACACCGATAAACACATCTTT. This translates into CACDTGIWGIRGYTDKHIF.

This clone was picked up a small number of times. TCRdb pairs this DNA with a much larger clone's protein that differs at residue 11, likely a read error; the protein shown was translated from the DNA. This rearrangement joins TRDV1 to TRDJ1; TRDD3 agrees at 9 bases. In the absence of a J gene in TCRdb, the DNA was matched to germline to assign it here. The germline gives CDR1 TSWWSYY, CDR2 QGS. The CDR3 is 18 amino acids. V dropped 5 bases and J dropped 0; count of bases not matched to a gene: 13. The CDR3, as DNA: TGTGCTCTTGGGTTCTACGAATCTGGGGGATCGTACACCGATAAACTCATCTTT. Amino acid sequence: CALGFYESGGSYTDKLIF.

As concerns this clone: This sequence is one base from a far larger clone and is likely a read error. Other DNA sequences within the sample encode an identical CDR3. V and J are TRDV2 and TRDJ3, with D maybe TRDD3 (5 bases). As TCRdb names no J gene, one was assigned here on the basis of a DNA match to germline. The CDR3 sequence is 16 residues long. Germline loops: CDR1 GEAIGNYY, CDR2 EKD. The V end was cut by 0 bases, the J end by 1 base, with 6 bases between. CDR3 bases: TGTGCCTGTGACACCGTGGGGTCCTGGGACACCCGACAGATGTTTTTC. As protein: CACDTVGSWDTRQMFF.

As for this clone: TCRdb's entry gives the protein of a much larger clone, which mismatches this DNA's translation at residue 3, likely from a read error; the protein reported here is translated from the DNA. The V gene is TRDV1, the J gene TRDJ1; 13 bases are shared with TRDD3. Germline V lookup: CDR1 TSWWSYY, CDR2 QGS. The length of the CDR3 is 21 residues. Here the CDR3 reads CAPGEQPCTGGYGGDTDKLIF. In DNA form, the CDR3 reads TGTGCTCCTGGGGAACAGCCCTGTACTGGGGGATACGGGGGGGACACCGATAAACTCATCTTT.

As to this clone: Only one base separates this from a far larger clonotype, so it likely reflects a read error. Other DNA sequences in this sample translate to the same CDR3. V gene assignment gives TRDV1, but the J gene was left uncalled; no check of the table's D call, TRDD3, against the DNA was made. This CDR3 spans 17 amino acids. Per the germline V gene, CDR1 is TSWWSYY and CDR2 is QGS. The CDR3 here is CALGEQLLRSGGSRLIF. CDR3 nucleotide sequence: TGTGCTCTTGGGGAACAGCTCCTACGGTCTGGGGGATCGCGTCTCATCTTT.

This clone was detected only a few times. TCRdb lists the protein of a much larger clone for this DNA, which differs at residue 16, so this is likely a read error; the protein given here is translated from the DNA itself. The chain links TRDV1 to TRDJ1; D gene unclear. The J gene comes from matching the DNA to germline here; TCRdb lacks it. This CDR3 is built from 19 residues. Germline CDR1 TSWWSYY, CDR2 QGS. The CDR3 nucleotides read TGTGCTCTTGGGGACGGAAAATTAACTCCTGGCGTTAACCTCGATGAACTCATCTTT. Translation: CALGDGKLTPGVNLDELIF.

Of note for this clone: TCRdb's entry gives the protein of a much larger clone, which mismatches this DNA's translation at residue 4, likely from a read error; the protein reported here is translated from the DNA. The V call is TRDV1, the J call TRDJ2, with D possibly TRDD3 on 5 matching bases. Germline CDR1 and CDR2: TSWWSYY and QGS. The CDR3 contains 19 residues. V gave up 8 bases and J gave up 3 bases, with 28 bases separating them. The CDR3 loop is CALRGLRASTLTLTAQLFF. CDR3 DNA sequence: TGTGCTCTTAGGGGGCTACGAGCCAGCACCCTAACCCTGACAGCACAACTCTTCTTT.

The sample holds many counts of this clone. With only one base between it and a far larger clone, this is likely a read error. Other DNA sequences in this specimen translate into the identical CDR3. The gene calls are TRDV1 and TRDJ1; tentatively, D is TRDD3 (6 bases). Germline CDR1 TSWWSYY, CDR2 QGS. Trimming pared 4 bases from V and 8 bases from J, leaving 32 bases between. CDR3 length: 19 amino acids. The CDR3 protein is CALGAILSLRRGTGDKLIF. CDR3 nucleotides: TGTGCTCTTGGGGCGATCCTCAGCCTGCGCCGGGGGACGGGCGACAAACTCATCTTT.

This clone showed up just a few times. The mismatch at residue 11 between this DNA's translation and the TCRdb protein of a much larger clone likely reflects a read error; the protein shown is translated from the DNA. This chain links TRDV2 with TRDJ1, with unresolved D. V gave up 3 bases and J gave up 3 bases, with 19 bases separating them. This CDR3 has 16 amino acids. CDR1 and CDR2 (germline): GEAIGNYY, EKD. This CDR3 reads CACDHLFPPYADKLIF. CDR3 in DNA: TGTGCCTGTGACCATCTTTTCCCACCGTACGCCGATAAACTCATCTTT.

This clone was picked up a small number of times. TCRdb shows a much larger clone's protein in place of this DNA's translation, and the two differ at residue 11, likely through a read error; the protein shown is translated from the DNA. The V call is TRDV2, the J call TRDJ3; the match to TRDD3 covers 10 bases. The J gene was missing in TCRdb and was found by matching the end of the DNA to germline. This CDR3 comprises 18 residues. The ends lost 1 base at V and 5 bases at J; junction bases unmatched: 7. CDR1 is GEAIGNYY, CDR2 EKD, per germline. As DNA, the CDR3 is TGTGCCTGTGACACTGGGGGATACCAGTCCCGGGACACCCGACAGATGTTTTTC. Its translation: CACDTGGYQSRDTRQMFF.